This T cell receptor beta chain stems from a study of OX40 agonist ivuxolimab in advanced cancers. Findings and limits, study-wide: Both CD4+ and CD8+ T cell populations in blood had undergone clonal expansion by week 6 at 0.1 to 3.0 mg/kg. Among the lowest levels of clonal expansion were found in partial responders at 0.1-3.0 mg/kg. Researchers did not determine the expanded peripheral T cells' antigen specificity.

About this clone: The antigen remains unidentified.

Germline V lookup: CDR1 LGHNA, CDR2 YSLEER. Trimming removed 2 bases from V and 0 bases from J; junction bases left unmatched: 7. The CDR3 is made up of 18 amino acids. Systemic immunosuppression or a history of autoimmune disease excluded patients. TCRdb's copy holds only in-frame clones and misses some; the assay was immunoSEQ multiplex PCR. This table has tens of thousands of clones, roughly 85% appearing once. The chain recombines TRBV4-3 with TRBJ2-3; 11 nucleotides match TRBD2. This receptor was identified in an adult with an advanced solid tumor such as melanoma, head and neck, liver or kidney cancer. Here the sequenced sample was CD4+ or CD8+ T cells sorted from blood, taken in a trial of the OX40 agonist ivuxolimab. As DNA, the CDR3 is TGCGCCAGCAGCCAACAGGGACTAGCGGTTACTAGCACAGATACGCAGTATTTT. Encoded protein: CASSQQGLAVTSTDTQYF.